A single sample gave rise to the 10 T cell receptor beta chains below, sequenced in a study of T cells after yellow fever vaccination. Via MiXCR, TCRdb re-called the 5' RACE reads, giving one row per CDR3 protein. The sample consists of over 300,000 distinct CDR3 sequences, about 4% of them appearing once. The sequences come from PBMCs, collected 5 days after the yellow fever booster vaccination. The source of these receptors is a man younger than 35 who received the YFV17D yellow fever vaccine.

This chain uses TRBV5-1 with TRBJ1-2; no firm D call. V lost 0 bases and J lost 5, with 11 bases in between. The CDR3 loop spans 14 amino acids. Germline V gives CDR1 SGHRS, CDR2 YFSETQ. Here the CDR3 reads CASSLAGKDYGYTF. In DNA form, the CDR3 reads TGCGCCAGCAGCTTGGCCGGGAAGGATTATGGCTACACCTTC.

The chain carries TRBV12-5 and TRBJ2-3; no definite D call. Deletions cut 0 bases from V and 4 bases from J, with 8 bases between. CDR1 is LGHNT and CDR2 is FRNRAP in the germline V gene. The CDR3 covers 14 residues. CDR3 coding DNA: TGTGCTAGTGGTTTGGTCGCTTTGGCAGATACGCAGTATTTT. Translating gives CASGLVALADTQYF.

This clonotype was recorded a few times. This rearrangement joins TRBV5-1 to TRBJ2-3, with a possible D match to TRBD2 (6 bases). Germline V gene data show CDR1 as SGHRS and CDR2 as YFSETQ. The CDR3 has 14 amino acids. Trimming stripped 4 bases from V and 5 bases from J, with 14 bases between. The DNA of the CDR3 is TGCGCCAGCAGCCCCGACTGGGAGGAAGATACGCAGTATTTT. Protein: CASSPDWEEDTQYF.

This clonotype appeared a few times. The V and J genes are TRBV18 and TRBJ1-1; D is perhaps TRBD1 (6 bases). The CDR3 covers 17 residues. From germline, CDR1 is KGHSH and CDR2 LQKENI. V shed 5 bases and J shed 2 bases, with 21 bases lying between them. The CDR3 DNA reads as TGTGCCAGCTCAGATCTCACAGGGATTTTCTCTAACACTGAAGCTTTCTTT. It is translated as CASSDLTGIFSNTEAFF.

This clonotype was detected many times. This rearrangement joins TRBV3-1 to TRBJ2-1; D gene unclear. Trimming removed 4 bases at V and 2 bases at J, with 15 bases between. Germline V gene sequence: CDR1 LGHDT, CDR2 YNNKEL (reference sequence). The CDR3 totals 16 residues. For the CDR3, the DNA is TGTGCCAGCAGCCCCGAGTCCGGGCAAACCTACAATGAGCAGTTCTTC. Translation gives CASSPESGQTYNEQFF.

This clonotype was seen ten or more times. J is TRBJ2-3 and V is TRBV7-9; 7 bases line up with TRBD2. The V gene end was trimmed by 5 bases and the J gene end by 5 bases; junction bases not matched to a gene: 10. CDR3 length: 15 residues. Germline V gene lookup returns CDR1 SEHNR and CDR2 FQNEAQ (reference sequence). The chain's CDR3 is CASSPPGGRIDTQYF. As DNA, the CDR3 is TGTGCCAGCAGCCCTCCCGGGGGGAGAATAGATACGCAGTATTTT.

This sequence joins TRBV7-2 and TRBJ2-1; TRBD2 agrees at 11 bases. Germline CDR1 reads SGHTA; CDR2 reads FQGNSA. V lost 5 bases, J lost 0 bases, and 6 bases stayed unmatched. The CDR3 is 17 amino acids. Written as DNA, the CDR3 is TGTGCCAGCAGCGAAGGACTAGCGGGCGCCTCCTACAATGAGCAGTTCTTC. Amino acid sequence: CASSEGLAGASYNEQFF.

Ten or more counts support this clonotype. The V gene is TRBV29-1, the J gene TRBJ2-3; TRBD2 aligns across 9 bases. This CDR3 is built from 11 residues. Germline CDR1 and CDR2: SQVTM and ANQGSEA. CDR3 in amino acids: CTSGGTDTQYF. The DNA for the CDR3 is TGCACTAGCGGGGGCACAGATACGCAGTATTTT.

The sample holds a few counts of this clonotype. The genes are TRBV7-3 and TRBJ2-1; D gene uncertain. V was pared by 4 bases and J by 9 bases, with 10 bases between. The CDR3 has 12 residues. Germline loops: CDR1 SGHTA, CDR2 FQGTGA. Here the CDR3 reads CASSSAKGEQFF. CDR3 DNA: TGTGCCAGCAGCTCTGCAAAAGGTGAGCAGTTCTTC.

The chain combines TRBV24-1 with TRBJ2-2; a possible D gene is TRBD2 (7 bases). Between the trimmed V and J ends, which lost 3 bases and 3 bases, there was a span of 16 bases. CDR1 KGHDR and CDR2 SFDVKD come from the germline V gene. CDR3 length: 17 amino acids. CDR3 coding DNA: TGTGCCACCAGTGATCTCGCACGGGGGGCAGACACCGGGGAGCTGTTTTTT. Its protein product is CATSDLARGADTGELFF.